This T cell receptor beta chain derives from a study of T-cell memory formation after mild COVID-19. About the study: Across donors, TCR clusters were largely donor specific.

Each CDR3 protein gets one entry after TCRdb re-called the 5' RACE reads with MiXCR. The sample holds some 300,000 distinct CDR3 sequences; about 20% are singletons and the top ten take 21%. Whole-study findings and limits: Clones which contracted sat mainly in CM and EM if CD4+, and in EMRA if CD8+. Researchers could not confirm that second-wave clones peaking on day 37 targeted SARS-CoV-2.

This clonotype was detected only a few times. The target antigen is unknown. With 5 bases clipped from V and 4 bases from J, the junction kept 7 bases outside the gene matches. Germline CDR1 reads SNHLY; CDR2 reads FYNNEI. This CDR3 region has 16 residues. Sequencing was carried out using PBMCs or a T cell subset sorted from them (not recorded which). The sequence derives from a man aged 18 to 30 who had mild COVID-19 (a few samples of this study predate the infection). Cell type and time point are not known. The chain combines TRBV2 with TRBJ2-3; 12 positions match TRBD2. CDR3 nucleotides: TGTGCCAGCAGTCTTCTAGCGGGGGGGCTTCCAGATACGCAGTATTTT. Translating it yields CASSLLAGGLPDTQYF.